This TCR beta chain comes out of a study of cytomegalovirus exposure and HLA in healthy donors. V lost 0 bases to trimming and J lost 2 bases, with 11 bases between them. CDR1 and CDR2 (germline): SGHNT, YYREEE (reference sequence). This CDR3 contains 15 residues. PCR employed 60 Vbeta and 13 Jbeta primers. The protocol was immunoSEQ multiplex PCR, while the TCRdb copy is restricted to in-frame clones and leaves out a portion. Of under 95,000 clones in the sample, about four fifths were seen once. The sequenced sample consisted of PBMCs. The V gene is TRBV5-4, the J gene TRBJ2-5; D is perhaps TRBD2 (6 bases). This sequence originates from a woman aged 40 to 50 in good health and CMV-seropositive. This CDR3 is CASSLEGGVQETQYF. The CDR3 DNA is TGTGCCAGCAGCTTGGAGGGCGGGGTACAAGAGACCCAGTACTTC.